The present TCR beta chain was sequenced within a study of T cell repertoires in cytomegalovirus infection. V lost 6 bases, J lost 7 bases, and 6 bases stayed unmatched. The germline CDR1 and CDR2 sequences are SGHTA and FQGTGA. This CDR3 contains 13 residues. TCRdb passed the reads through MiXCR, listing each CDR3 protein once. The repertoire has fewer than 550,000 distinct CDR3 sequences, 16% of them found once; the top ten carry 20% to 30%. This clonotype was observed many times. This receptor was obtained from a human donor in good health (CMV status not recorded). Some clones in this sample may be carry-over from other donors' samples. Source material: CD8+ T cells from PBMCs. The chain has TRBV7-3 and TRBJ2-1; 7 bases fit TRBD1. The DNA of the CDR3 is TGTGCCAGCAGTCTTGACAGGGCGAATGAGCAGTTCTTC. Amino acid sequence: CASSLDRANEQFF.